This T cell receptor beta chain was recovered during a study of blood T cell repertoires in COVID-19. Study-wide context: Collection of acute and convalescent COVID-19 samples took place in the United States, Italy and Spain. T cells, B-cell-depleted T cells, or PBMCs provided the cDNA or gDNA that served as material.

The V gene lost 8 bases and the J gene lost 3 bases, with 16 bases spanning the gap. Germline V lookup: CDR1 SEHNR, CDR2 FQNEAQ (reference sequence). The CDR3 covers 14 residues. The authors' processing: Reference gene primer amplification gave nucleated cell count estimates. Sequenced by immunoSEQ multiplex PCR; TCRdb stores in-frame clones only, minus some. From that table come the V and J calls and clone size; the DNA was used to work out D and trimming. The sample holds about 120,000 clones, around 77% seen once. This TCR was recovered from a human donor in a cohort sampled during active COVID-19. Sequencing input: peripheral blood. The rearrangement uses TRBV7-9 and TRBJ2-5, with D maybe TRBD1 (6 bases). The DNA for the CDR3 is TGTGCCAGCCAAACAATACAGGGTGAAGAGACCCAGTACTTC. Translating gives CASQTIQGEETQYF.